The 26 T cell receptor beta chains presented below share a single source sample, sequenced in a study of vaccination effects on CD4 cells after COVID-19. Sequencing was performed with immunoSEQ multiplex PCR; in TCRdb, only in-frame clones are kept and a portion is missing. Of approximately 57,000 clones detected, 78% appear once; the ten largest clones hold more than 3.5%. Following 10 days of culture, CD4+ T cells were isolated. Two doses of BNT162b2 or mRNA-1273 vaccine were administered to participants. Their target antigens are unknown. The sample consisted of CD4+ T cells from PBMCs cultured without peptide, taken after COVID-19 vaccination. These receptors all stem from a human donor who received a COVID-19 vaccine.

This chain joins TRBV19 and TRBJ1-5, with 7 bases identical to TRBD1. The V gene end was trimmed by 5 bases and the J gene end by 4 bases; junction bases not matched to a gene: 14. From germline, CDR1 is LNHDA and CDR2 SQIVND (reference sequence). The CDR3 spans 17 residues. CDR3 in amino acids: CASSPSNRGTVNQPQHF. In DNA, the CDR3 is TGTGCCAGTAGTCCCTCTAATAGAGGGACAGTGAATCAGCCCCAGCATTTT.

This clone was detected a few times. V gene TRBV5-1 combines with J gene TRBJ1-1; TRBD1 might be the D (6 bases). The CDR3 loop spans 13 amino acids. Germline lookup yields CDR1 SGHRS and CDR2 YFSETQ. V dropped 4 bases and J dropped 10 bases, with 17 bases sitting between them. The CDR3 loop reads CASSEEPSRGAFF. The CDR3 nucleotides read TGCGCCAGCAGCGAAGAACCGTCCAGGGGAGCTTTCTTT.

The chain has TRBV7-9 and TRBJ1-3, with a weak D call TRBD1 (5 bases). Germline V gene sequence: CDR1 SEHNR, CDR2 FQNEAQ (reference sequence). Trimming shortened V by 6 bases and J by 2 bases, and 11 bases separated the two germline ends. The CDR3 totals 14 residues. The CDR3 DNA is TGTGCCAGCAGTCAAGGGGAAACTGGAAACACCATATATTTT. This codes for CASSQGETGNTIYF.

The chain uses TRBV19 and TRBJ1-2; D is ambiguous. There are 14 residues in the CDR3. V was pared by 2 bases and J by 0 bases, with 7 bases between. Per germline, CDR1 LNHDA and CDR2 SQIVND (reference sequence). CDR3 region: CASSIRQANYGYTF. CDR3 bases: TGTGCCAGTAGTATAAGGCAGGCTAACTATGGCTACACCTTC.

V and J are TRBV7-2 and TRBJ1-5; D is ambiguous. In germline, CDR1 is SGHTA, CDR2 FQGNSA. With 1 base removed from V and 3 bases from J, the gap between germline ends came to 1 base. The CDR3 contains 12 residues. The CDR3 protein is CASSLDNQPQHF. DNA for the CDR3: TGTGCCAGCAGCTTAGACAATCAGCCCCAGCATTTT.

J is TRBJ2-7 and V is TRBV7-2, with a possible D match to TRBD2 (5 bases). The CDR3 is made up of 16 amino acids. Germline V gene sequence: CDR1 SGHTA, CDR2 FQGNSA. The V end was cut by 1 base, the J end by 0 bases, with 13 bases between. This CDR3 reads CASSLGSGSGSYEQYF. The CDR3 DNA reads TGTGCCAGCAGCTTAGGTTCGGGGAGCGGCTCCTACGAGCAGTACTTC.

The chain links TRBV5-4 to TRBJ2-5, with D possibly matching TRBD2 (6 bases). This CDR3 region has 14 residues. Trimming shortened V by 0 bases and J by 2 bases, and 8 bases separated the two germline ends. Germline CDR1 SGHNT, CDR2 YYREEE (reference sequence). The CDR3: CASSLALAQETQYF. The CDR3 nucleotides are TGTGCCAGCAGCTTGGCGCTAGCGCAAGAGACCCAGTACTTC.

This chain joins TRBV5-1 and TRBJ1-1, with 7 bases aligning to TRBD1. The V gene end was trimmed by 0 bases and the J gene end by 0 bases; junction bases not matched to a gene: 2. CDR1 SGHRS and CDR2 YFSETQ come from the germline V gene. The CDR3 runs to 15 residues. In DNA form, the CDR3 reads TGCGCCAGCAGCTTGGCGGGACAGCTGAACACTGAAGCTTTCTTT. Amino acid sequence: CASSLAGQLNTEAFF. Together with reference TRBV5-1 and TRBJ1-1, the CDR3 gives the full variable domain: KAGVTQTPRYLIKTRGQQVTLSCSPISGHRSVSWYQQTPGQGLQFLFEYFSETQRNKGNFPGRFSGRQFSNSRSEMNVSTLELGDSALYLCASSLAGQLNTEAFFGQGTRLTVV.

The CDR3 bases are TGCGCCAGCAGCTCAGGACAGCAAAACTATGGCTACACCTTC. Encoded protein: CASSSGQQNYGYTF. V is TRBV5-1 and J is TRBJ1-2, with D possibly being TRBD1 (6 bases). This CDR3 has 14 residues. Germline assignment: CDR1 SGHRS and CDR2 YFSETQ. Trimming removed 3 bases from V and 2 bases from J, with 11 bases in between. Using reference TRBV5-1 and TRBJ1-2 for the parts outside the CDR3, the full variable domain is KAGVTQTPRYLIKTRGQQVTLSCSPISGHRSVSWYQQTPGQGLQFLFEYFSETQRNKGNFPGRFSGRQFSNSRSEMNVSTLELGDSALYLCASSSGQQNYGYTFGSGTRLTVV.

V and J are TRBV19 and TRBJ1-3; D might be TRBD1 (5 bases). Trimming took 3 bases from V and 4 from J, leaving 7 bases between them. The CDR3 has 13 residues. From germline, CDR1 is LNHDA and CDR2 SQIVND (reference sequence). CDR3 residues: CASSIDRGNTIYF. The DNA for the CDR3 is TGTGCCAGTAGTATCGACAGAGGAAACACCATATATTTT.

A remark on this clone: Additional DNA sequences in this sample encode the identical CDR3. V and J are TRBV2 and TRBJ1-5; maybe TRBD1 (5 bases). Looked up from germline, CDR1 is SNHLY and CDR2 is FYNNEI. V was pared by 9 bases and J by 0 bases, with 9 bases between. The CDR3 spans 13 residues. CDR3 in DNA: TGTGCCAGTGGGACGGTTAGCAATCAGCCCCAGCATTTT. Translating gives CASGTVSNQPQHF.

The V and J genes are TRBV21-1 and TRBJ1-1; the table assigns TRBD1, which was not confirmed against the DNA. TRBV21-1 is a listed pseudogene. The CDR3 totals 16 residues. The CDR3 loop reads CASSKGRTGGDTEAFF. DNA for the CDR3: TGTGCCAGCAGCAAAGGGCGGACAGGTGGGGACACTGAAGCTTTCTTT.

The chain combines TRBV14 with TRBJ2-2; D is unclear. This CDR3 is built from 16 residues. Germline CDR1 and CDR2: SGHDN and FVKESK. Between the trimmed V and J ends, which lost 2 bases and 0 bases, there was a span of 10 bases. The CDR3 is CASSQFASSNTGELFF. The DNA of the CDR3 is TGTGCCAGCAGCCAATTCGCGTCCTCGAACACCGGGGAGCTGTTTTTT.

This clone was seen a handful of times. The chain uses TRBV3-1 (or the pseudogene TRBV3-2) and TRBJ1-2; D is undetermined. Germline lookup yields CDR1 LGHDT and CDR2 YNNKEL (reference sequence). This CDR3 contains 13 residues. The germline V and J ends were trimmed by 1 base and 4 bases, with 7 bases remaining between them. The CDR3 region has the DNA TGTGCCAGCAGCCAAGGCTCTATCTATGGCTACACCTTC. This codes for CASSQGSIYGYTF.

The chain uses TRBV5-1 and TRBJ2-6; possibly TRBD2 for D (5 bases). Germline CDR1 reads SGHRS; CDR2 reads YFSETQ. V was trimmed by 1 base and J by 0 bases, leaving 11 bases between them. This CDR3 has 17 residues. In nucleotides, the CDR3 is TGCGCCAGCAGCTTGTGGCCCGAGGGCTCTGGGGCCAACGTCCTGACTTTC. Protein sequence: CASSLWPEGSGANVLTF.

The CDR3, as DNA: TGTGCCAGCATGTGGGCCAATGAGCAGTTCTTC. This sequence encodes CASMWANEQFF. This chain links TRBV2 with TRBJ2-1; D gene ambiguous. V gave up 7 bases and J gave up 6 bases, with 7 bases separating them. This CDR3 has 11 residues. Germline lookup yields CDR1 SNHLY and CDR2 FYNNEI.

The rearrangement uses TRBV28 and TRBJ2-1; 10 bases map to TRBD2. Germline V gives CDR1 MDHEN, CDR2 SYDVKM. The J segment lost 10 bases and the V segment lost 10 bases, leaving 10 bases of the junction unmatched. This CDR3 region has 13 residues. This chain's CDR3 is CANQREGRKEQFF. In nucleotides, the CDR3 is TGTGCCAACCAGCGGGAGGGCCGGAAAGAGCAGTTCTTC. The full variable domain, its missing parts supplied by reference TRBV28 and TRBJ2-1, is DVKVTQSSRYLVKRTGEKVFLECVQDMDHENMFWYRQDPGLGLRLIYFSYDVKMKEKGDIPEGYSVSREKKERFSLILESASTNQTSMYLCANQREGRKEQFFGPGTRLTVL.

This chain links TRBV6-5 with TRBJ1-4; the match to TRBD1 covers 7 bases. Germline values: CDR1 MNHEY, CDR2 SVGAGI. This CDR3 has 15 residues. With 6 bases clipped from V and 2 bases from J, the junction kept 6 bases outside the gene matches. The CDR3 reads CASSQTGYTNEKLFF. For the CDR3, the DNA is TGTGCCAGCAGCCAGACAGGGTATACTAATGAAAAACTGTTTTTT.

The chain recombines TRBV6-2 or TRBV6-3 with TRBJ2-2; 8 bases are a match to TRBD2. Germline V gene sequence: CDR1 MNHEY, CDR2 SVGEGT. This CDR3 contains 14 residues. J lost 7 bases, V lost 2 bases, and 3 bases had no gene match. DNA for the CDR3: TGTGCCAGCAGTTACCAGCGGGGGTTCGGGGAGCTGTTTTTT. Protein: CASSYQRGFGELFF.

This clone was seen more than once but under ten times. The gene calls are TRBV7-8 and TRBJ1-4; D is perhaps TRBD1 (5 bases). CDR1 is SGHVS, CDR2 FQNEAQ, per germline. Trimming removed 4 bases at V and 7 bases at J, with 16 bases between. The CDR3 spans 15 residues. This CDR3 is CASSSVGGSTEKLFF. CDR3 DNA: TGTGCCAGCAGCTCAGTGGGGGGATCTACTGAAAAACTGTTTTTT. Supplemented by reference TRBV7-8 and TRBJ1-4, the full variable domain reads GAGVSQSPRYKVAKRGQDVALRCDPISGHVSLFWYQQALGQGPEFLTYFQNEAQLDKSGLPSDRFFAERPEGSVSTLKIQRTQQEDSAVYLCASSSVGGSTEKLFFGSGTQLSVL.

This clone was counted between two and nine times. The genes are TRBV3-1 (or the pseudogene TRBV3-2) and TRBJ2-1; 11 nucleotides agree with TRBD2. The CDR3 extends over 18 amino acids. Germline values: CDR1 LGHDT, CDR2 YNNKEL (reference sequence). J lost 5 bases, V lost 0 bases, and 9 bases had no gene match. DNA for the CDR3: TGTGCCAGCAGCCAAGATAACACTAGCGGGGGCTACCACAATGAGCAGTTCTTC. This codes for CASSQDNTSGGYHNEQFF.

The gene calls are TRBV7-3 and TRBJ2-1; 9 nucleotides match TRBD2. The trim removed 4 bases at V and 12 bases at J, leaving 7 bases unmatched. CDR3 length: 13 amino acids. Germline lookup yields CDR1 SGHTA and CDR2 FQGTGA. The CDR3 nucleotides read TGTGCCAGCAGCTCCCGACTAGCGGAGGGGCAGTTCTTC. Translation: CASSSRLAEGQFF.

This clone was counted a single time. The J gene is TRBJ1-1, the V gene TRBV30; a possible D gene is TRBD1 (6 bases). The V end lost 3 bases, the J end lost 5 bases, and 19 bases lay between the germline ends. The V gene's germline CDR1 is GTSNPN and CDR2 SVGIG (reference sequence). This CDR3 is 15 amino acids long. The CDR3 protein is CAWRGRTVILTEAFF. The CDR3 DNA reads TGTGCCTGGAGAGGGAGGACAGTCATTCTAACTGAAGCTTTCTTT. Using reference TRBV30 and TRBJ1-1 for the parts outside the CDR3, the full variable domain is SQTIHQWPATLVQPVGSPLSLECTVEGTSNPNLYWYRQAAGRGLQLLFYSVGIGQISSEVPQNLSASRPQDRQFILSSKKLLLSDSGFYLCAWRGRTVILTEAFFGQGTRLTVV.

V usage is TRBV10-3 and J usage is TRBJ2-7, with 8 nucleotides matching TRBD2. Per the germline V gene, CDR1 is ENHRY and CDR2 is SYGVKD. V lost 6 bases to trimming and J lost 5 bases; unmatched junction nucleotides: 12. This CDR3 has 15 residues. Here the CDR3 DNA reads TGTGCCATCAGGGTTCCGGGACTAGAATCCCACGAGCAGTACTTC. It codes for CAIRVPGLESHEQYF.

V usage is TRBV30 and J usage is TRBJ1-4, with D hard to call. CDR1 is GTSNPN and CDR2 is SVGIG in the germline V gene (reference sequence). The V end lost 3 bases, the J end lost 6 bases, and 17 bases lay between the germline ends. The CDR3 totals 15 residues. CDR3 region: CAWRPRTGYYEKLFF. CDR3 DNA sequence: TGTGCCTGGAGACCCAGGACGGGCTACTATGAAAAACTGTTTTTT. The full variable domain, in which reference TRBV30 and TRBJ1-4 provide the parts outside the CDR3, is SQTIHQWPATLVQPVGSPLSLECTVEGTSNPNLYWYRQAAGRGLQLLFYSVGIGQISSEVPQNLSASRPQDRQFILSSKKLLLSDSGFYLCAWRPRTGYYEKLFFGSGTQLSVL.

The chain has TRBV29-1 and TRBJ1-1; D is perhaps TRBD1 (5 bases). The CDR3 consists of 13 residues. V lost 7 bases to trimming and J lost 4 bases, with 16 bases between them. Germline V gene sequence: CDR1 SQVTM, CDR2 ANQGSEA. CDR3 sequence reads: CSAGTQGGTEAFF. The CDR3 DNA reads as TGCAGCGCTGGGACCCAGGGCGGCACTGAAGCTTTCTTT.